This T cell receptor beta chain was profiled in a study of shared clonotypes between healthy human individuals. Study-wide background: Donors consisted of a couple of women and three men between 18 and 49. Study observations and caveats: Rarefaction curves obtained for sorted subsets showed sequencing incomplete despite large depth.

Produced via immunoSEQ multiplex PCR; TCRdb's table is partial and in-frame only. This sample has about 1 million clones, with about 80% found just once. A note on this clone: Its antigen is undetermined.

The CDR3 is 11 residues long. The V gene lost 10 bases and the J gene lost 2 bases, with 8 bases spanning the gap. Germline V lookup: CDR1 MDHEN, CDR2 SYDVKM. The receptor comes from a man younger than 30 in good health. V usage is TRBV28 and J usage is TRBJ1-1, with D unresolved. Material: memory CD4+ T cells sorted from blood. The subset denotes: CD45RA-negative fraction. In DNA form, the CDR3 reads TGTGCCACCCTAGACAACACTGAAGCTTTCTTT. Residues: CATLDNTEAFF.